Sequencing of this T cell receptor (beta chain) was carried out in a study of blood T cell repertoires in COVID-19. Study-wide background: The United States, Italy and Spain supplied acute and convalescent COVID-19 samples. Nucleic acid was either cDNA or gDNA, and it came from T cells, B-cell-depleted T cells, or PBMCs.

This CDR3 comprises 14 residues. Trimming cost V 6 bases and J 1 base; bases outside gene matches: 4. Germline V lookup: CDR1 MDHEN, CDR2 SYDVKM. Original analysis: Estimated nucleated cell counts came from reference gene primer amplification. Using immunoSEQ multiplex PCR, the repertoire was profiled, and TCRdb retains in-frame clones only, with some absent. V and J calls and clone size follow that table, whereas D and trimming were derived from the DNA. Of about 330,000 clones in the sample, roughly 87% were seen once. Seattle participants joined during active infection and were tracked over time. This clonotype originated in a man aged 25 to 40 with COVID-19, enrolled during active disease. The source material was peripheral blood. The chain couples TRBV28 to TRBJ1-2; 8 bases line up with TRBD1. The CDR3 protein is CASRKDRVNYGYTF. The CDR3 coding sequence is TGTGCCAGCAGAAAGGACAGGGTTAACTATGGCTACACCTTC.